These 12 T cell receptor beta chains came from one sample sequenced in a study of CD8 T cells in Susac syndrome. A quantity of about 0.45 to 1 ug RNA underwent reverse transcription using random hexamers. TCRdb re-derived calls from the immunoSEQ multiplex PCR reads in MiXCR, one entry per CDR3 protein. The table records more than 90,000 distinct CDR3 sequences, more than 85% of them present only once. The specimen sequenced was CD4+ T cells from PBMCs. Every receptor here comes from a human donor with multiple sclerosis.

The V and J genes are TRBV6-4 and TRBJ1-2, with D hard to call. CDR3 length equals 15 residues. V dropped 5 bases and J dropped 4 bases, with 17 bases sitting between them. Per the germline V gene, CDR1 is MRHNA and CDR2 is SNTAGT. This CDR3 is CASSQDAGLSYGYTF. CDR3 nucleotides: TGTGCCAGCAGTCAGGATGCGGGCTTGAGCTATGGCTACACCTTC.

The genes are TRBV2 and TRBJ1-5; 7 bases map to TRBD1. The CDR3 consists of 14 residues. After removal of 5 bases from V and 3 bases from J, the junction contained 4 bases not matched to a gene. Germline V gene data show CDR1 as SNHLY and CDR2 as FYNNEI. The CDR3 sequence is CASSLDRSNQPQHF. In nucleotides, the CDR3 is TGTGCCAGCAGTTTGGACAGGTCCAATCAGCCCCAGCATTTT.

This chain connects TRBV24-1 to TRBJ2-2; D gene ambiguous. Trimming pared 3 bases from V and 6 bases from J, leaving 10 bases between. The germline V gene encodes CDR1 KGHDR and CDR2 SFDVKD. CDR3 size: 14 residues. CDR3: CATSDARFPGELFF. CDR3 DNA: TGTGCCACCAGTGATGCTAGGTTCCCCGGGGAGCTGTTTTTT.

The rearrangement links TRBV5-1 to TRBJ1-6; possibly TRBD1 for D (5 bases). Germline-derived CDR1 and CDR2 are SGHRS and YFSETQ. CDR3 size: 21 residues. The ends were cut back, 1 base at V and 0 bases at J, with 23 bases in the middle. Here the CDR3 reads CASSLSKEGSKRSSYNSPLHF. The DNA for the CDR3 is TGCGCCAGCAGCTTGAGTAAGGAGGGGAGTAAGCGGAGCTCCTATAATTCACCCCTCCACTTT. The variable domain in full, completed from reference TRBV5-1 and TRBJ1-6, reads KAGVTQTPRYLIKTRGQQVTLSCSPISGHRSVSWYQQTPGQGLQFLFEYFSETQRNKGNFPGRFSGRQFSNSRSEMNVSTLELGDSALYLCASSLSKEGSKRSSYNSPLHFGNGTRLTVT.

This rearrangement joins TRBV19 to TRBJ1-2; D uncertain. Per germline, CDR1 LNHDA and CDR2 SQIVND (reference sequence). The germline V and J ends were trimmed by 4 bases and 8 bases, with 23 bases remaining between them. The CDR3 spans 16 residues. CDR3: CASSTEIIAGVRGYTF. For the CDR3, the DNA is TGTGCCAGTAGTACCGAAATAATTGCCGGGGTACGCGGCTACACCTTC.

The chain uses TRBV6-5 and TRBJ1-1; D may be TRBD1 (5 bases). The CDR3 extends over 15 amino acids. Looked up from germline, CDR1 is MNHEY and CDR2 is SVGAGI. V was pared by 5 bases and J by 14 bases, with 27 bases between. In nucleotides, the CDR3 is TGTGCCAGCAGTCGGGATGACGGGGGTGGGCCCCGCGCCTTCTTT. As protein: CASSRDDGGGPRAFF.

This chain connects TRBV2 to TRBJ2-2; no reliable D call. The CDR3 spans 13 residues. Per the germline V gene, CDR1 is SNHLY and CDR2 is FYNNEI. The V end was cut by 6 bases, the J end by 1 base, with 6 bases between. The CDR3 DNA reads as TGTGCCAGCAGGCCAGAGAACACCGGGGAGCTGTTTTTT. Residues: CASRPENTGELFF.

V and J are TRBV3-1 and TRBJ2-2; 9 bases fit TRBD1. Trimming cost V 5 bases and J 3 bases; bases outside gene matches: 10. The CDR3 is 17 amino acids. The germline V gene has CDR1 LGHDT and CDR2 YNNKEL (reference sequence). CDR3 DNA: TGTGCCAGCAGCTTACCCGGGACAGGGCAACACACCGGGGAGCTGTTTTTT. It encodes CASSLPGTGQHTGELFF.

V usage is TRBV7-2 and J usage is TRBJ1-3, with no clear D. Deletions cut 5 bases from V and 0 bases from J, with 8 bases between. The CDR3 sequence is 14 residues long. Germline CDR1 and CDR2: SGHTA and FQGNSA. The CDR3 protein is CASSPTLSGNTIYF. CDR3 DNA sequence: TGTGCCAGCAGCCCAACACTCTCTGGAAACACCATATATTTT.

V is TRBV5-1 and J is TRBJ1-2; possible D gene TRBD1, 5 bases. Trimming stripped 2 bases from V and 2 bases from J, with 10 bases between. The CDR3 totals 14 residues. Germline V gene data show CDR1 as SGHRS and CDR2 as YFSETQ. CDR3 DNA sequence: TGCGCCAGCAGCTTAGGGGTCGTGAACTATGGCTACACCTTC. This gives the protein CASSLGVVNYGYTF.

This sequence joins TRBV20-1 and TRBJ1-5; D is possibly TRBD1 (5 bases). Germline V gene lookup returns CDR1 DFQATT and CDR2 SNEGSKA (reference sequence). The CDR3 is 14 residues long. V lost 0 bases to trimming and J lost 9 bases, with 15 bases between them. The CDR3 DNA follows: TGCAGTGCTAGAGAGGAGGGGCTCGAGGTGCCCCAGCATTTT. Its translation is CSAREEGLEVPQHF.

DNA for the CDR3: TGTGCCAGCAGTGAATCCAGAATGCAAGGAAACACCATATATTTT. Amino acids: CASSESRMQGNTIYF. The chain couples TRBV2 to TRBJ1-3; D not resolved. The V and J ends lost 2 bases and 4 bases respectively, with 12 bases between them. Germline V lookup: CDR1 SNHLY, CDR2 FYNNEI. There are 15 residues in the CDR3.